This T cell receptor beta chain was identified during a study of blood T cell repertoires in COVID-19. Some clones are missing from TCRdb's copy, which holds only in-frame ones; the method was immunoSEQ multiplex PCR. This table has under 95,000 clones, approximately 78% appearing once. V lost 7 bases, J lost 3 bases, and 6 bases lay in between. Germline V gene sequence: CDR1 MNHEY, CDR2 SVGAGI. The CDR3 consists of 11 residues. Material: peripheral blood. The TCR comes from a woman of 80 years or more with acute or convalescent COVID-19. V usage is TRBV6-5 and J usage is TRBJ1-1; D not certain. DNA of the CDR3: TGTGCCAGCATCCAGGACACTGAAGCTTTCTTT. Translation: CASIQDTEAFF.